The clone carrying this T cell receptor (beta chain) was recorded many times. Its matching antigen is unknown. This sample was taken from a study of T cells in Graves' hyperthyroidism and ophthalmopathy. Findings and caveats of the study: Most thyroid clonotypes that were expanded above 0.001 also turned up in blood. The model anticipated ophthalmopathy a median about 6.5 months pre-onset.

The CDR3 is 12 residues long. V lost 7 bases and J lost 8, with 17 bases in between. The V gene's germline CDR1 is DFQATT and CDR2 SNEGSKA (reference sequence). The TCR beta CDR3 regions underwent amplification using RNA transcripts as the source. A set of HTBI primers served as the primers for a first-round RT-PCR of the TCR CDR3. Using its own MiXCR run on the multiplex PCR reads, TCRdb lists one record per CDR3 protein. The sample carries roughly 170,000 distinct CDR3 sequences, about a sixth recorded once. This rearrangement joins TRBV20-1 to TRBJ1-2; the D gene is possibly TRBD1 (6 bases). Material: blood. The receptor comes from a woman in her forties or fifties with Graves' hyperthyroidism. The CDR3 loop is CSVMGGGRGYTF. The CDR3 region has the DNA TGCAGTGTCATGGGAGGGGGGAGAGGCTACACCTTC.